One and the same sample provided the 3 T cell receptor beta chains below, sequenced in a study of cytomegalovirus exposure and HLA in healthy donors. The PCR was carried out with 60 Vbeta primers and 13 Jbeta primers. Data came from immunoSEQ multiplex PCR; TCRdb stores just in-frame clones and leaves some out. The repertoire holds around 100,000 clones, 82% seen once, with 3% to 4% in the top ten. Input material: PBMCs. The source of these receptors is a man younger than 40 in good health and CMV-seropositive.

J is TRBJ1-5 and V is TRBV30; D is ambiguous. Trimming took 0 bases from V and 7 from J, leaving 10 bases between them. The germline gives CDR1 GTSNPN, CDR2 SVGIG (reference sequence). This CDR3 contains 13 residues. The chain's CDR3 is CAWSVGEGQPQHF. CDR3 DNA sequence: TGTGCCTGGAGTGTAGGAGAGGGACAGCCCCAGCATTTT. Combining the CDR3 with reference TRBV30 and TRBJ1-5 gives the whole variable domain SQTIHQWPATLVQPVGSPLSLECTVEGTSNPNLYWYRQAAGRGLQLLFYSVGIGQISSEVPQNLSASRPQDRQFILSSKKLLLSDSGFYLCAWSVGEGQPQHFGDGTRLSIL.

The rearrangement uses TRBV19 and TRBJ1-1, with no clear D. This CDR3 has 14 amino acids. Germline assignment: CDR1 LNHDA and CDR2 SQIVND (reference sequence). Trimming cost V 2 bases and J 1 base, with 8 bases left between them. The CDR3 sequence is CASSISPWNTEAFF. CDR3 in DNA: TGTGCCAGTAGTATAAGCCCCTGGAACACTGAAGCTTTCTTT.

The rearrangement links TRBV7-2 to TRBJ2-3, with D unresolved. This CDR3 is built from 16 residues. Trimming took 1 base from V and 0 from J, leaving 11 bases between them. CDR1 and CDR2 from the germline V gene are SGHTA and FQGNSA. This chain's CDR3 is CASSLDLGRSTDTQYF. In DNA, the CDR3 is TGTGCCAGCAGCTTAGATTTGGGCCGAAGCACAGATACGCAGTATTTT. The full variable domain, in which reference TRBV7-2 and TRBJ2-3 provide the parts outside the CDR3, is GAGVSQSPSNKVTEKGKDVELRCDPISGHTALYWYRQSLGQGLEFLIYFQGNSAPDKSGLPSDRFSAERTGGSVSTLTIQRTQQEDSAVYLCASSLDLGRSTDTQYFGPGTRLTVL.